This T cell receptor (beta chain) was captured by sequencing in a study of T cell responses to AZD1222 COVID-19 vaccine (dated by TCRdb to about 2021). Looking at the study overall: TCR sequencing was performed for 230 to 250 trial participants, of whom 207 were given two doses of AZD1222 and 26 were given two doses of MenACWY control vaccine. Enrollment into the trials was organized by age into subgroups of 18-55, 56-69 and 70-plus years, and those subgroups contained about 160, 30 and 59 TCR-sequenced participants, respectively. Study-level results and caveats: Most participants were white British and females outnumbered males, and the authors suggested that clonal diversity may have been underestimated. Epitopes outside the regions mutated in the B.1.351 and B.1.1.7 variants were reportedly recognized by nearly half of the unique spike-specific TCRs. No day 14 peak-response samples were available, so repertoires were characterized only after the peak T cell response. After two AZD1222 doses, both the breadth and the depth of spike-specific TCRs were significantly higher than at day 0 and than in MenACWY recipients. In the small 56-69-year group, the increase in depth fell short of significance, most likely because of low power. The whole spike protein was spanned by vaccine-associated CD4 TCRs, and dominant responses were seen in regions 160-218 and 743-854. Conclusions about previously exposed vaccinees are limited, since just 6 or 7 AZD1222 recipients were seropositive for SARS-CoV-2 at baseline.

The CDR3 measures 14 amino acids from cysteine to phenylalanine. Of the read, only the CDR3 DNA is kept; its 42 bases are in frame from base 1. Cut back by 0 bases and 3 bases, the V and J ends lie 10 bases apart. The germline V gene provides CDR1 SGHRS and CDR2 YFSETQ. The CDR3 regions of human TCRbeta chains were analyzed by immunosequencing. The authors' analysis ran thus. Repertoire TCRs were checked for matches against a reference library of SARS-CoV-2-specific TCRs that had been generated using the MIRA antigen-specificity platform. Breadth was defined as the fraction of unique TCRs that were SARS-CoV-2-associated. Depth was defined as the fraction of total T cells that were SARS-CoV-2-associated. Each spike-specific TCR was assigned to its reactive spike region and to a CD4 or CD8 class using the MIRA data. Log10-transformed breadth and depth values were compared by one-way ANOVA with Sidak's multiple comparisons tests. TCRdb stores this immuneACCESS table with in-frame sequences only. Part of the clones is absent; in the studies checked, under half of the shortfall reflects unresolved V genes, and no reason is known for the rest. That table is the source of V, J and clone size, and D and trimming were worked out from the DNA. For this sample there are 160,000 or so clones; around 87% appear just once. The biggest ten clones account for more than 4% of the sample.

The sample's time point label is to be understood as: about 28 days (+/-7) after the second vaccine dose. Because spike-specific TCR depth and breadth did not differ between the two schedules, AZD1222 recipients who got a second dose at roughly 4 weeks were pooled with those who got a second dose at roughly 12 weeks. Vaccinee samples came from UK trials COV001 and COV002, including a single-blind randomized controlled phase 2/3 trial of AZD1222 (ChAdOx1 nCoV-19) in healthy adults. Trial participant PBMC samples were collected at day 0 and day 28 after the second dose for TCRbeta chain sequencing. Remarks on this clone: What this receptor recognizes is not known. Base quality data are lacking; no much larger clone is found one base away.

This chain joins TRBV5-1 to TRBJ2-7; too little of a D gene remains to name it. Specimen: peripheral blood, collected 28 days after the second AZD1222 dose. The TCR was taken from an adult who received the AZD1222 COVID-19 vaccine. The DNA reads TGCGCCAGCAGCTTGGAGGCGGCGAGCTACGAGCAGTACTTC. It specifies CASSLEAASYEQYF.